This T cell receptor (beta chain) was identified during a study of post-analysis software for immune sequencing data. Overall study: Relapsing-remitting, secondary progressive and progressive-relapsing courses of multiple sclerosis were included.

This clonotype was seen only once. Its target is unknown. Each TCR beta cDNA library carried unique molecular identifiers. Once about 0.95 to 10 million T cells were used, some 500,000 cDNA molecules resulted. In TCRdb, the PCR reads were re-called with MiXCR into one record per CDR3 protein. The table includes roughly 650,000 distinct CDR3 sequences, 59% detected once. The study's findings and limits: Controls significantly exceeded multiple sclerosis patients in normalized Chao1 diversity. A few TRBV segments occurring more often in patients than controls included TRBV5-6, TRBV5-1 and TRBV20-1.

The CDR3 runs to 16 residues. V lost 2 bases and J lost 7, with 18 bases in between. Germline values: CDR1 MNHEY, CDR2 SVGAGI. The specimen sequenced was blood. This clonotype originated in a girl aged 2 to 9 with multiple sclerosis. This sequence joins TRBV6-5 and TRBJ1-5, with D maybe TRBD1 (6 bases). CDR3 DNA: TGTGCCAGCAGTTACGGGGCCAGGGGACTTGGACAGCCCCAGCATTTT. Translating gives CASSYGARGLGQPQHF.